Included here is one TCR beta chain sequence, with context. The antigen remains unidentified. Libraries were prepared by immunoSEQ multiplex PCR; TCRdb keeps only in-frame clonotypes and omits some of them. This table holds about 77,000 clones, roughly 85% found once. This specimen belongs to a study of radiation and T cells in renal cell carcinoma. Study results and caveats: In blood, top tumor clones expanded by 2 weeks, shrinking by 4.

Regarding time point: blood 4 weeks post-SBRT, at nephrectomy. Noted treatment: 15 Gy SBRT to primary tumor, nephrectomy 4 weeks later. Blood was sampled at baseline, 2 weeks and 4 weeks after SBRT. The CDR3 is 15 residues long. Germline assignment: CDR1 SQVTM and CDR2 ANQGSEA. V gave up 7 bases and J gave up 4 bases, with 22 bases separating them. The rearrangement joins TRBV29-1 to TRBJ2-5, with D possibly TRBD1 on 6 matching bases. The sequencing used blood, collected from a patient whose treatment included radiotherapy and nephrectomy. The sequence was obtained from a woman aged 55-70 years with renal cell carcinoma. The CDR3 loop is CSAGHRGSSGETQYF. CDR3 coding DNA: TGCAGCGCCGGCCATAGGGGGAGTTCGGGAGAGACCCAGTACTTC.